This TCR beta chain was captured in a study of chemoradiotherapy in HPV16-positive cancers. Study-level information: Candidate HPV-specific clones and shared TCR motifs came from two HPV16-positive patients.

A note on this clone: Its cognate antigen is unknown. The sample has other DNA sequences that encode this CDR3 too.

This CDR3 has 14 amino acids. V gave up 4 bases and J gave up 1 base, with 9 bases separating them. The germline V gene encodes CDR1 LNHDA and CDR2 SQIVND (reference sequence). The method was immunoSEQ multiplex PCR; TCRdb's version includes in-frame clones alone and lacks a portion of them. The sample yields 20,000 to 25,000 clones, about 87% seen once. Study conclusions and caveats: Only a couple of HPV16-positive patients supplied the functional HPV-specificity definition.

The J gene is TRBJ2-3, the V gene TRBV19; D is uncertain. Sequenced material: blood, taken from a patient who underwent chemoradiotherapy. This TCR was recovered from a human donor with HPV-associated anogenital cancer. CDR3 sequence (DNA): TGTGCCAGTAGTACGCGTTTCGGCACAGATACGCAGTATTTT. This translates into CASSTRFGTDTQYF.